The rows below give T cell receptor beta chains drawn from one sample of a study of human T cells and chemical hapten exposure. Using its own MiXCR run on the RACE reads, TCRdb lists one record per CDR3 protein. The sample shows approximately 350,000 distinct CDR3 sequences, about 6% of them seen only once. Source: whole blood, taken in connection with sensitization to the hapten diphenylcyclopropenone (DPC). Receptors originate from a woman aged 18-29 years with alopecia areata. Some clones in this sample may be carry-over from other donors' samples. Both conserved end residues are part of each CDR3. The D gene is left open where the match is weak. Only some rows state a clone size, as once, few, many or a class for expanded clones.

clone size,V gene,D gene,J gene,CDR3 DNA,CDR3 protein
many,TRBV5-6,-,TRBJ2-5,TGTGCCAGCAGCCCACATGGGGGAGAGACCCAGTACTTC,CASSPHGGETQYF
-,TRBV27,-,TRBJ2-3,TGTGCCAGCAGGCAGGACCTCACAGATACGCAGTATTTT,CASRQDLTDTQYF
many,TRBV4-3,-,TRBJ2-7,TGTGCCAGCAGCCAAGAGGGGTACGAGCAGTACTTC,CASSQEGYEQYF
many,TRBV6-5,-,TRBJ1-2,TGTGCCAGCAGTTACTCGAGGCAGGGCGCCTATGGCTACACCTTC,CASSYSRQGAYGYTF
-,TRBV4-3,-,TRBJ2-3,TGCGCCAGCAGCCAAGAGGCGGTGGGGGGAGATACGCAGTATTTT,CASSQEAVGGDTQYF
-,TRBV6-2/TRBV6-3,-,TRBJ2-2,TGTGCCAGCTTCGGCGTTAACACCGGGGAGCTGTTTTTT,CASFGVNTGELFF
-,TRBV9,-,TRBJ2-7,TGTGCCAGCAGCGTAGGGCTAGAAGTCTACGAGCAGTACTTC,CASSVGLEVYEQYF
many,TRBV7-2,TRBD2,TRBJ2-7,TGTGCCAGCAGCCCCATAGCGGGGGCCGACAGCCGGTACTTC,CASSPIAGADSRYF
few,TRBV13,TRBD2,TRBJ2-1,TGTGCCAGCAGCTTCCGAGCGGGGGGACGCTCCTACAATGAGCAGTTCTTC,CASSFRAGGRSYNEQFF
many,TRBV28,TRBD1,TRBJ1-2,TGTGCCAGCAGTTTCGGACAGGCTGGCTACACCTTC,CASSFGQAGYTF
few,TRBV20-1,-,TRBJ1-1,TGCAGTGCTAGAGATAACACAGGGTACAACACTGAAGCTTTCTTT,CSARDNTGYNTEAFF
many,TRBV29-1,TRBD1,TRBJ1-2,TGCAGCGTTGCCGGGACAGGGGGCAATGGCTACACCTTC,CSVAGTGGNGYTF
-,TRBV4-3,-,TRBJ2-7,TGCGCCAGCAGCCAAGAATTGGGGGGGCTTTACGAGCAGTACTTC,CASSQELGGLYEQYF
-,TRBV20-1,TRBD1,TRBJ2-7,TGCAGTGCTAGAGACCCTCTGACAGGGGGAACGTCTCACTACGAGCAGTACTTC,CSARDPLTGGTSHYEQYF
-,TRBV20-1,TRBD2,TRBJ2-1,TGCAGTGCTAGAGCCGGACTAGTAGATGAGCAGTTCTTC,CSARAGLVDEQFF
many,TRBV20-1,-,TRBJ2-5,TGCAGTGCTAGTAGTCAGGGAGGTCAAGAGACCCAGTACTTC,CSASSQGGQETQYF
few,TRBV7-3,-,TRBJ2-5,TGTGCCAGCAGCTTAGGTCAGGGGATGGAGAAGACCCAGTACTTC,CASSLGQGMEKTQYF
many,TRBV7-2,-,TRBJ1-2,TGTGCCAGCAGCTTATTCCCCGACGATGGCTACACCTTC,CASSLFPDDGYTF
many,TRBV7-2,-,TRBJ1-4,TGTGCCAGCAGCTTAGGGTCCTCAGGCGAAAAACTGTTTTTT,CASSLGSSGEKLFF
few,TRBV6-2/TRBV6-3,-,TRBJ2-7,TGTGCCAGCAGTTACTCAGGGTACTACGAGCAGTACTTC,CASSYSGYYEQYF
-,TRBV25-1,-,TRBJ2-1,TGTGCCAGCAGTGTCGCCCCACGGAATGAGCAGTTCTTC,CASSVAPRNEQFF
many,TRBV28,-,TRBJ1-3,TGTGCCAGCAGGAGGCAGGGGACCGGAAACACCATATATTTT,CASRRQGTGNTIYF
few,TRBV25-1,TRBD1,TRBJ2-4,TGTGCCAGCAGTGGACAGGGCGGCAAAAACATTCAGTACTTC,CASSGQGGKNIQYF
-,TRBV7-9,TRBD1,TRBJ1-4,TGTGCCAGCAGCTCACAGGACAGGGGGTGGATTAATGAAAAACTGTTTTTT,CASSSQDRGWINEKLFF
many,TRBV6-5,-,TRBJ2-1,TGTGCCAGCCTCTCTCCGTATAGCGGCCACAATGAGCAGTTCTTC,CASLSPYSGHNEQFF
many,TRBV6-5,-,TRBJ1-6,TGTGCCAGCAGTTACGGCAGGGGCAATTCACCCCTCCACTTT,CASSYGRGNSPLHF
-,TRBV18,-,TRBJ2-5,TGTGCCAGCTCACCAGAAGGACTCCAGACCCAGTACTTC,CASSPEGLQTQYF
-,TRBV18,TRBD2,TRBJ2-3,TGTGCCAGCTCACCACAATATGCTAGCGGGGCCACAGATACGCAGTATTTT,CASSPQYASGATDTQYF
many,TRBV24-1,-,TRBJ1-5,TGTGCCACCAGTGACAATTATAGCAATCAGCCCCAGCATTTT,CATSDNYSNQPQHF
-,TRBV18,TRBD1,TRBJ2-4,TGTGCCAGCTCAGACAGGGCGGCCAAAAACATTCAGTACTTC,CASSDRAAKNIQYF
-,TRBV18,-,TRBJ2-4,TGTGCCAGCTCACCGGTGGACGGAGGCTTAGCCAAAAACATTCAGTACTTC,CASSPVDGGLAKNIQYF
few,TRBV28,TRBD1,TRBJ1-5,TGTGCCAGCAGAGACAGGGATCAGCCCCAGCATTTT,CASRDRDQPQHF